Detailed here is one T cell receptor beta chain. The antigen remains unidentified. Germline V CDR1 and CDR2: SGHDT, YYEEEE. The ends were cut back, 0 bases at V and 13 bases at J, with 14 bases in the middle. This CDR3 spans 14 amino acids. The data derive from a study of cytomegalovirus exposure and HLA in healthy donors. Study information: From about 200 million T cells, an earlier analysis saw 117 million unique TCR beta sequences. Study results and caveats: For most TCR beta V segments, an earlier analysis put the productive rate at about 87% or about 30% of the time.

Vbeta (60) and Jbeta (13) primers were used in the PCR. This table comes from immunoSEQ multiplex PCR, and its TCRdb copy is limited to in-frame clones, with some not included. Of approximately 150,000 clones listed, 72% were seen once; the top ten hold 2% to 2.5%. The chain carries TRBV5-6 and TRBJ1-6, with a weak D call TRBD1 (6 bases). Sequencing was done on a sample of PBMCs. This clonotype originated in a human donor in good health. The chain's CDR3 is CASSLADSPLPLHF. CDR3 sequence (DNA): TGTGCCAGCAGCTTGGCGGACAGTCCTCTGCCCCTCCACTTT.